This paragraph covers one TCR beta chain sequence. CDR1 is SGHVS and CDR2 is FQNEAQ in the germline V gene. V was clipped by 7 bases and J by 7 bases, with 22 bases between them. The CDR3 covers 16 residues. The record originates from a study of T cell changes during pregnancy in multiple sclerosis. Clones were read by immunoSEQ multiplex PCR, and TCRdb kept only the in-frame ones, dropping some. The sample has 45,000 to 55,000 clones, 80% to 90% seen once. This sequence originates from a female donor with multiple sclerosis, enrolled in a pregnancy study. The starting material was peripheral blood, obtained in the first trimester of pregnancy. The rearrangement joins TRBV7-8 to TRBJ2-2; a possible D gene is TRBD1 (6 bases). Here the CDR3 DNA reads TGTGCCAGCATCCCCCTTAGCCAAGGGGGAGACGGGGAGCTGTTTTTT. Residues: CASIPLSQGGDGELFF.